The text below deals with one T cell receptor beta chain. The repertoire was sequenced with immunoSEQ multiplex PCR; TCRdb's copy has only in-frame clones and lacks some. The table includes tens of thousands of clones, roughly 88% detected once. The CDR3 length is 13 residues. Germline-derived CDR1 and CDR2 are GTSNPN and SVGIG (reference sequence). The sample is drawn from a study of blood T cell repertoires in COVID-19. The overall study: Donors in the United States, Italy and Spain gave samples during acute or convalescent COVID-19. T cells, B-cell-depleted T cells, or PBMCs supplied cDNA or gDNA.

The rearrangement links TRBV30 to TRBJ2-5, with D possibly being TRBD2 (5 bases). The receptor was isolated from a man aged 50-60 years with active or convalescent COVID-19. Sequencing was done on a sample of peripheral blood. CDR3 DNA: TGTGCTCGAAACCGGGCGGGTGGAGAGACCCAGTACTTC. Protein: CARNRAGGETQYF. The variable domain in full, with the rest retrieved from reference TRBV30 and TRBJ2-5, is SQTIHQWPATLVQPVGSPLSLECTVEGTSNPNLYWYRQAAGRGLQLLFYSVGIGQISSEVPQNLSASRPQDRQFILSSKKLLLSDSGFYLCARNRAGGETQYFGPGTRLLVL.